Listed below are T cell receptor beta chains from one sample, sequenced in a study of radiotherapy plus CTLA-4 blockade in lung cancer. Sequenced by immunoSEQ multiplex PCR; TCRdb stores in-frame clones only, minus some. Of roughly 50,000 clones listed, 65% to 90% were seen once; the top ten hold around 17%. The starting material was peripheral blood, obtained from a patient treated with radiotherapy plus ipilimumab. Receptors originate from a human donor with non-small cell lung cancer that progressed on radiotherapy plus ipilimumab. Some clones in this sample may be carry-over from other donors' samples. Both conserved end residues are part of each CDR3. Each record gives: D gene, V gene, clone size, J gene, CDR3 DNA, CDR3 protein. The D gene is left open where the match is weak. Where a row states a size, it is once, few, many or the class of an expanded clone; other rows omit it.

D: TRBD2
V: TRBV5-8
size: .
J: TRBJ2-1
DNA: TGTGCCAGCAGCTTGAAGGGACTAGCCCACAATGAGCAGTTCTTC
CDR3: CASSLKGLAHNEQFF

D: TRBD2
V: TRBV2
size: .
J: TRBJ2-3
DNA: TGTGCCAGCAGTATATGGGCTAGCGGGAGTCCAGATACGCAGTATTTT
CDR3: CASSIWASGSPDTQYF

D: .
V: TRBV29-1
size: once
J: TRBJ2-1
DNA: TGCAGCGCCCTAAGCAGAGCTACGGGGAATGAGCAGTTCTTC
CDR3: CSALSRATGNEQFF

D: .
V: TRBV6-5
size: .
J: TRBJ1-3
DNA: TGTGCCAGCAGTTACTCGAGGGGGAACACCATATATTTT
CDR3: CASSYSRGNTIYF

D: .
V: TRBV30
size: .
J: TRBJ1-2
DNA: TGTGCCTGGAGTCCAGGGGAGGGTTTTGGCTACACCTTC
CDR3: CAWSPGEGFGYTF

D: .
V: TRBV27
size: many
J: TRBJ2-7
DNA: TGTGCCAGCAGTTTGGGGCAGGGGTTTGAGCAGTACTTC
CDR3: CASSLGQGFEQYF

D: .
V: TRBV6-1
size: .
J: TRBJ1-2
DNA: TGTGCCAGCAGTGACTCCGGGACTGGACACTATGGCTACACCTTC
CDR3: CASSDSGTGHYGYTF

D: TRBD2
V: TRBV30
size: .
J: TRBJ2-5
DNA: TGTGCCTGGTCCCCCGGGAGGCCAGAGACCCAGTACTTC
CDR3: CAWSPGRPETQYF

D: .
V: TRBV5-1
size: .
J: TRBJ2-7
DNA: TGCGCCAGCAGCTTGGAAATCGGGGGGCCCTACGAGCAGTACTTC
CDR3: CASSLEIGGPYEQYF

D: TRBD1
V: TRBV29-1
size: .
J: TRBJ1-1
DNA: TGCAGCGTCGACAGGGGAGCTGAAGCTTTCTTT
CDR3: CSVDRGAEAFF

D: .
V: TRBV10-2
size: .
J: TRBJ2-1
DNA: TGCGCCAGCAGCAGGGATCCCTACAATGAGCAGTTCTTC
CDR3: CASSRDPYNEQFF

D: .
V: TRBV18
size: .
J: TRBJ2-7
DNA: TGTGCCAGCTCACCACCATCAGCGGGCTACGAGCAGTACTTC
CDR3: CASSPPSAGYEQYF

D: .
V: TRBV6-6
size: .
J: TRBJ2-7
DNA: TGTGCCAGCAGTTACTCCTCACCGGCCTACGAGCAGTACTTC
CDR3: CASSYSSPAYEQYF

D: .
V: TRBV6-5
size: once
J: TRBJ2-2
DNA: TGTGCCAGCAGGCGCCCGGGGGTCGGCGGGGAGCTGTTTTTT
CDR3: CASRRPGVGGELFF

D: .
V: TRBV5-5
size: .
J: TRBJ1-2
DNA: TGCGCCAGCAGCCAAGCGGCGGGGGGGACGAATGGCTACACCTTC
CDR3: CASSQAAGGTNGYTF

D: TRBD2
V: TRBV7-6
size: .
J: TRBJ2-1
DNA: TGTGCCAGCAGCTTATCCGGGACTAGCCTTAACAATGAGCAGTTCTTC
CDR3: CASSLSGTSLNNEQFF

D: TRBD2
V: TRBV5-1
size: once
J: TRBJ2-3
DNA: TGCGCCAGCAGGGGGCGGGAGGGCCTGGATACGCAGTATTTT
CDR3: CASRGREGLDTQYF

D: .
V: TRBV11-2
size: .
J: TRBJ1-6
DNA: TGTGCCAGCAGCTTAAGTAGTTTCAGCTCGGGGAATTCACCCCTCCACTTT
CDR3: CASSLSSFSSGNSPLHF

D: TRBD1
V: TRBV14
size: few
J: TRBJ1-4
DNA: TGTGCCAGCAGCCAGGCGACAGGGGGCAGGAATAATGAAAAACTGTTTTTT
CDR3: CASSQATGGRNNEKLFF

D: .
V: TRBV5-1
size: .
J: TRBJ2-2
DNA: TGCGCCAGCAGCACACAGGGAAGGACGAACACCGGGGAGCTGTTTTTT
CDR3: CASSTQGRTNTGELFF

D: .
V: TRBV7-8
size: .
J: TRBJ2-1
DNA: TGTGCCAGCAGCTCCCCGGGAAGATACAATGAGCAGTTCTTC
CDR3: CASSSPGRYNEQFF

D: TRBD1
V: TRBV4-2
size: .
J: TRBJ1-1
DNA: TGTGCCAGCAGCCATAACGCCTACCGGGACAGGGGAGACACTGAAGCTTTCTTT
CDR3: CASSHNAYRDRGDTEAFF

D: TRBD2
V: TRBV6-5
size: once
J: TRBJ2-1
DNA: TGTGCCAGCAGACAAACGGGCGGGAGTGCCGATGAGCAGTTCTTC
CDR3: CASRQTGGSADEQFF

D: .
V: TRBV18
size: .
J: TRBJ1-2
DNA: TGTGCCAGCTCCCGACAGGAGGAAGGCTACACCTTC
CDR3: CASSRQEEGYTF

D: .
V: TRBV27
size: .
J: TRBJ1-1
DNA: TGTGCCAGCAGTTTGCGTTCTCGGAGGACTGAAGCTTTCTTT
CDR3: CASSLRSRRTEAFF

D: TRBD1
V: TRBV30
size: .
J: TRBJ2-7
DNA: TGTGCCTGGAGCGCTCCTCGGGACAGATACACCTACGAGCAGTACTTC
CDR3: CAWSAPRDRYTYEQYF

D: .
V: TRBV20-1
size: once
J: TRBJ2-5
DNA: TGCAGTGCCACACAAGGGGCTGAGTACTTC
CDR3: CSATQGAEYF

D: TRBD1
V: TRBV27
size: .
J: TRBJ1-2
DNA: TGTGCCAGCAGTGCCCCGGGACAGGGCAACTATGGCTACACCTTC
CDR3: CASSAPGQGNYGYTF

D: TRBD2
V: TRBV7-3
size: .
J: TRBJ2-1
DNA: TGTGCCAGCAGCTCAAATAGCGGGGGGATCAATGAGCAGTTCTTC
CDR3: CASSSNSGGINEQFF

D: TRBD1
V: TRBV11-2
size: .
J: TRBJ1-2
DNA: TGTGCCAGCAGCTTAGATCGTCACCACGGAGGGACAGGGGGCGCCTATGGCTACACCTTC
CDR3: CASSLDRHHGGTGGAYGYTF

D: TRBD2
V: TRBV9
size: .
J: TRBJ2-1
DNA: TGTGCCAGCAGCGTAGTGGGCGGGGGGGCCGGGAATGAGCAGTTCTTC
CDR3: CASSVVGGGAGNEQFF

D: .
V: TRBV29-1
size: .
J: TRBJ2-2
DNA: TGCAGCGCACTCTCTAGCTCTTCGAACACCGGGGAGCTGTTTTTT
CDR3: CSALSSSSNTGELFF

D: .
V: TRBV11-1
size: .
J: TRBJ1-4
DNA: TGTGCCAGCAGCCCATCAGGTCCCGGGGGGAGAAAACTGTTTTTT
CDR3: CASSPSGPGGRKLFF

D: .
V: TRBV5-6
size: .
J: TRBJ1-5
DNA: TGTGCCAGCAGCTCTCAGGGAGGACAGCCCCAGCATTTT
CDR3: CASSSQGGQPQHF

D: .
V: TRBV7-2
size: .
J: TRBJ1-1
DNA: TGTGCCAGCAGCTTTTCTTCGGACACTGAAGCTTTCTTT
CDR3: CASSFSSDTEAFF

D: TRBD1
V: TRBV12-5
size: .
J: TRBJ2-7
DNA: TGTGCTAGTGGTTTGGTTTTGGGACAGGGGGCCGGAGAGCAGTACTTC
CDR3: CASGLVLGQGAGEQYF

D: TRBD1
V: TRBV5-1
size: .
J: TRBJ2-3
DNA: TGCGCCAGCAGCCCCGGGACAGCTACAGATACGCAGTATTTT
CDR3: CASSPGTATDTQYF

D: .
V: TRBV11-2
size: .
J: TRBJ2-2
DNA: TGTGCCAGCAGCTTAGCATATTCGGGGGTGGGGTACACCGGGGAGCTGTTTTTT
CDR3: CASSLAYSGVGYTGELFF

D: .
V: TRBV19
size: .
J: TRBJ1-2
DNA: TGTGCCAGTAGTATGAGAATAGGGGGGGAGAACTATGGCTACACCTTC
CDR3: CASSMRIGGENYGYTF

D: TRBD1
V: TRBV2
size: .
J: TRBJ1-3
DNA: TGTGCCAGCAGTCCCGGGACAGGGGCCCTCGGAAACACCATATATTTT
CDR3: CASSPGTGALGNTIYF

D: .
V: TRBV15
size: .
J: TRBJ2-5
DNA: TGTGCCACCAGCAGATTCGGGGCGGGATACCAGTACTTC
CDR3: CATSRFGAGYQYF

D: TRBD2
V: TRBV5-1
size: .
J: TRBJ2-7
DNA: TGCGCCAGCAGCGCGGAACTAGCGGGAGTATCCGAGCAGTACTTC
CDR3: CASSAELAGVSEQYF

D: .
V: TRBV4-1
size: .
J: TRBJ1-5
DNA: TGTGCCAGCAGCCGACTAACGGGGGGGCGGGGGCAGCCCCAGCATTTT
CDR3: CASSRLTGGRGQPQHF

D: TRBD1
V: TRBV27
size: .
J: TRBJ1-5
DNA: TGTGCCAGCAGTCTCAGGGGGCTTGAGAGTCAGCCCCAGCATTTT
CDR3: CASSLRGLESQPQHF

D: TRBD2
V: TRBV7-2
size: .
J: TRBJ2-2
DNA: TGTGCCAGCAGCGGCCGTAGCGGGAGAGTAACCGGGGAGCTGTTTTTT
CDR3: CASSGRSGRVTGELFF

D: TRBD1
V: TRBV28
size: .
J: TRBJ1-1
DNA: TGTGCCAGCAAAGGACAGGTTAGAACTGAAGCTTTCTTT
CDR3: CASKGQVRTEAFF

D: TRBD1
V: TRBV9
size: .
J: TRBJ1-2
DNA: TGTGCCAGCAGCCCCTCTTTCGACAGGGAAGGCTATGGCTACACCTTC
CDR3: CASSPSFDREGYGYTF

D: .
V: TRBV2
size: .
J: TRBJ1-1
DNA: TGTGCCAGCAGCGTGACTGAAGCTTTCTTT
CDR3: CASSVTEAFF

D: .
V: TRBV2
size: .
J: TRBJ2-3
DNA: TGTGCCAGCAGTTACAGGTTGAACTCAGATACGCAGTATTTT
CDR3: CASSYRLNSDTQYF

D: .
V: TRBV27
size: .
J: TRBJ2-7
DNA: TGTGCCAGCAGTTTAGCCTCCGGGGGGCTAAGGGAGCAGTACTTC
CDR3: CASSLASGGLREQYF

D: TRBD2
V: TRBV5-1
size: .
J: TRBJ2-3
DNA: TGCGCCAGCAGCCTGAAGAGCGGGGGGGCCTCTCCGGATACGCAGTATTTT
CDR3: CASSLKSGGASPDTQYF

D: .
V: TRBV5-4
size: .
J: TRBJ1-1
DNA: TGTGCCAGCAGCCAAGCGGGGGGCACTGAAGCTTTCTTT
CDR3: CASSQAGGTEAFF

D: TRBD1
V: TRBV5-1
size: once
J: TRBJ1-4
DNA: TGCGCCAGCAGCCCATTAGCAGGGGGCGGGAATGAAAAACTGTTTTTT
CDR3: CASSPLAGGGNEKLFF

D: TRBD2
V: TRBV30
size: .
J: TRBJ2-4
DNA: TGTGCCTGGACGCGGGGGGGTTGGAACATTCAGTACTTC
CDR3: CAWTRGGWNIQYF

D: TRBD1
V: TRBV4-3
size: .
J: TRBJ2-7
DNA: TGCGCCAGCAGCCAGGGCACCGGGACAGCCTCCTACGAGCAGTACTTC
CDR3: CASSQGTGTASYEQYF

D: .
V: TRBV5-6
size: .
J: TRBJ2-7
DNA: TGTGCCAGCAGCGGGGAGGGGGTTCCCCAATCTATTCTCTACGAGCAGTACTTC
CDR3: CASSGEGVPQSILYEQYF

D: TRBD1
V: TRBV28
size: .
J: TRBJ2-2
DNA: TGTGCCAGCAAGTTTTCACGGACAGGGAACACCGGGGAGCTGTTTTTT
CDR3: CASKFSRTGNTGELFF

D: .
V: TRBV9
size: .
J: TRBJ2-1
DNA: TGTGCCAGCAGCGTAGCGGAGAATGAGCAGTTCTTC
CDR3: CASSVAENEQFF

D: TRBD2
V: TRBV5-1
size: .
J: TRBJ2-1
DNA: TGCGCCAGCAGCCCGGGACTAGCGGGAGCGGTTGATGAGCAGTTCTTC
CDR3: CASSPGLAGAVDEQFF